This T cell receptor (beta chain) was identified during a study of blood T cells in healthy people across ages. Primers used in a second PCR of roughly 6 to 11 cycles were a sample-barcoded 5' primer and a J-beta primer mix. In TCRdb, the 5' RACE reads were re-called with MiXCR into one record per CDR3 protein. This repertoire shows nearly 1 million distinct CDR3 sequences, roughly 51% found once; its top ten account for over 20%. V was cut by 5 bases and J by 4 bases, with 12 bases left in between. The CDR3 runs 14 residues. CDR1 LGHDT and CDR2 YNNKEL come from the germline V gene (reference sequence).

This sequence was found in a woman aged 60-75 years in good health. Source material: blood. The rearrangement uses TRBV3-1 and TRBJ2-1; D possibly matches TRBD1 or TRBD2 (5 bases each). CDR3 protein: CASSNRDAYNEQFF. In nucleotides, the CDR3 is TGTGCCAGCAGCAACCGGGACGCTTACAATGAGCAGTTCTTC.